Included here is one T cell receptor beta chain sequence, with context. What it recognizes is unknown. The V end lost 3 bases, the J end lost 4 bases, and 15 bases lay between the germline ends. The CDR3 contains 15 residues. Germline V gene data show CDR1 as KGHSH and CDR2 as LQKENI. The record originates from a study of cytomegalovirus exposure and HLA in healthy donors. Whole-study results and caveats: In a later analysis, the majority of CMV-associated beta chains seemingly showed HLA restriction.

PCR involved 60 Vbeta and 13 Jbeta primers. Some clones are missing from TCRdb's copy, which holds only in-frame ones; the method was immunoSEQ multiplex PCR. The repertoire has approximately 110,000 clones, around 80% of them found once; the top ten carry 1.1%. The genes are TRBV18 and TRBJ1-1, with TRBD1 as a possible D gene (5 bases). The sample consisted of PBMCs. The clonotype was recovered from a woman aged 25-40 years in good health and CMV-seronegative. As DNA, the CDR3 is TGTGCCAGCTCACCGGGGCTTGATCCCGGCACTGAAGCTTTCTTT. Residues: CASSPGLDPGTEAFF. Drawing the rest from reference TRBV18 and TRBJ1-1, the complete variable domain is NAGVMQNPRHLVRRRGQEARLRCSPMKGHSHVYWYRQLPEEGLKFMVYLQKENIIDESGMPKERFSAEFPKEGPSILRIQQVVRGDSAAYFCASSPGLDPGTEAFFGQGTRLTVV.